The 12 T cell receptor beta chains given below trace back to one sample, sequenced in a study of blood T cell repertoires in COVID-19. The assay was immunoSEQ multiplex PCR, and TCRdb's table has in-frame clones only and misses some. The sample gives 250,000 to 300,000 clones, roughly 88% of which show up once; about 2% is in the top ten. The sample consisted of PBMCs or T cells enriched from blood (not recorded which). The receptors were sampled from a woman in her forties with acute COVID-19.

The chain joins TRBV19 to TRBJ2-5; 8 bases are shared with TRBD1. This CDR3 is 17 amino acids long. The germline V gene has CDR1 LNHDA and CDR2 SQIVND (reference sequence). V shed 4 bases, J shed 2 bases, and the junction held 12 bases outside the gene matches. DNA for the CDR3: TGTGCCAGTAGTAAGAACCCGCGGACAGGGCCGCAAGAGACCCAGTACTTC. Translation: CASSKNPRTGPQETQYF.

The rearrangement links TRBV5-6 to TRBJ2-7, with D perhaps TRBD1 (5 bases). The CDR3 is made up of 13 amino acids. V was clipped by 1 base and J by 0 bases, with 5 bases between them. CDR1 is SGHDT, CDR2 YYEEEE, per germline. Written as DNA, the CDR3 is TGTGCCAGCAGCTTGCAGGGCTCCTACGAGCAGTACTTC. Translated, it gives CASSLQGSYEQYF.

The CDR3 DNA reads TGTGCCAGCAGCGTCGACAGGGGTAAAGCTTTCTTT. It encodes CASSVDRGKAFF. V is TRBV9 and J is TRBJ1-1; the match to TRBD1 covers 8 bases. The CDR3 is 12 amino acids. V shed 2 bases, J shed 9 bases, and the junction held 3 bases outside the gene matches. The germline gives CDR1 SGDLS, CDR2 YYNGEE.

The rearrangement joins TRBV15 to TRBJ1-1; D unresolved. This CDR3 is 12 amino acids long. V lost 5 bases, J lost 4 bases, and 8 bases lay in between. Germline V gene lookup returns CDR1 LNHNV and CDR2 YYDKDF (reference sequence). The CDR3 protein is CATSPGPTEAFF. The CDR3 bases are TGTGCCACCAGCCCAGGTCCCACTGAAGCTTTCTTT.

The V call is TRBV18, the J call TRBJ2-7, with D tentatively TRBD1 (6 bases). Between the trimmed V and J ends, which lost 5 bases and 4 bases, there was a span of 24 bases. Germline V gene data show CDR1 as KGHSH and CDR2 as LQKENI. The length of the CDR3 is 17 residues. For the CDR3, the DNA is TGTGCCAGCTCATCCTTGTCTCCGGGACACCAGAAGTACGAGCAGTACTTC. Protein: CASSSLSPGHQKYEQYF.

The V gene is TRBV10-1, the J gene TRBJ2-7, with a weak D call TRBD1 (6 bases). This CDR3 contains 14 residues. CDR1 is WNHNN, CDR2 SYGVQD, per germline (reference sequence). V lost 2 bases to trimming and J lost 5 bases, with 13 bases between them. The CDR3 is CASSETGKLHEQYF. The CDR3 coding sequence is TGCGCCAGCAGTGAGACAGGGAAGCTCCACGAGCAGTACTTC.

V gene TRBV14 combines with J gene TRBJ2-4; D gene ambiguous. The CDR3 consists of 15 residues. The germline CDR1 and CDR2 sequences are SGHDN and FVKESK. V was cut by 1 base and J by 0 bases, with 7 bases left in between. Here the CDR3 reads CASSQGALAKNIQYF. The CDR3 bases are TGTGCCAGCAGCCAAGGGGCTCTAGCCAAAAACATTCAGTACTTC. Drawing the rest from reference TRBV14 and TRBJ2-4, the complete variable domain is EAGVTQFPSHSVIEKGQTVTLRCDPISGHDNLYWYRRVMGKEIKFLLHFVKESKQDESGMPNNRFLAERTGGTYSTLKVQPAELEDSGVYFCASSQGALAKNIQYFGAGTRLSVL.

The rearrangement uses TRBV1 and TRBJ1-1; no check of the table's D call, TRBD1, against the DNA was made. TRBV1 is a pseudogene segment. The CDR3 contains 21 residues. The CDR3 DNA reads as TGCACCAGCAGCCCAGGGTCAGCGTTCGGACAGGGGAGAGGAGGTGAGGACGGAGCTTTCTTT. Translation: CTSSPGSAFGQGRGGEDGAFF.

The chain couples TRBV20-1 to TRBJ1-1; D unclear. CDR3 length: 15 residues. The germline V and J ends were trimmed by 3 bases and 1 base, with 15 bases remaining between them. Germline assignment: CDR1 DFQATT and CDR2 SNEGSKA (reference sequence). The CDR3 coding sequence is TGCAGTGCTAGTAAGGCAGGAGGTGGGAACACTGAAGCTTTCTTT. Protein product: CSASKAGGGNTEAFF.

The chain employs TRBV7-2 and TRBJ2-4, with a possible D match to TRBD2 (6 bases). The V and J ends lost 2 bases and 1 base respectively, with 21 bases between them. CDR1 and CDR2 from the germline V gene are SGHTA and FQGNSA. This CDR3 is built from 19 residues. This chain's CDR3 is CASSLRWDSIKPAKNIQYF. The CDR3 DNA is TGTGCCAGCAGCTTACGGTGGGACTCTATCAAGCCGGCCAAAAACATTCAGTACTTC.

This clone appeared once. The rearrangement joins TRBV7-9 to TRBJ2-3; D might be TRBD2 (6 bases). V dropped 1 base and J dropped 6 bases, with 17 bases sitting between them. This CDR3 is built from 16 residues. CDR1 is SEHNR, CDR2 FQNEAQ, per germline (reference sequence). The CDR3 region is CASSLVQAGSMDTQYF. Written as DNA, the CDR3 is TGTGCCAGCAGCTTAGTCCAGGCGGGAAGTATGGATACGCAGTATTTT.

This clone was counted a single time. The CDR3 loop is CSVEGWPGQETQYF. DNA of the CDR3: TGCAGCGTGGAGGGATGGCCAGGCCAAGAGACCCAGTACTTC. The chain employs TRBV29-1 and TRBJ2-5; a possible D gene is TRBD2 (6 bases). The V end lost 6 bases, the J end lost 1 base, and 15 bases lay between the germline ends. From germline, CDR1 is SQVTM and CDR2 ANQGSEA. This CDR3 is built from 14 residues.